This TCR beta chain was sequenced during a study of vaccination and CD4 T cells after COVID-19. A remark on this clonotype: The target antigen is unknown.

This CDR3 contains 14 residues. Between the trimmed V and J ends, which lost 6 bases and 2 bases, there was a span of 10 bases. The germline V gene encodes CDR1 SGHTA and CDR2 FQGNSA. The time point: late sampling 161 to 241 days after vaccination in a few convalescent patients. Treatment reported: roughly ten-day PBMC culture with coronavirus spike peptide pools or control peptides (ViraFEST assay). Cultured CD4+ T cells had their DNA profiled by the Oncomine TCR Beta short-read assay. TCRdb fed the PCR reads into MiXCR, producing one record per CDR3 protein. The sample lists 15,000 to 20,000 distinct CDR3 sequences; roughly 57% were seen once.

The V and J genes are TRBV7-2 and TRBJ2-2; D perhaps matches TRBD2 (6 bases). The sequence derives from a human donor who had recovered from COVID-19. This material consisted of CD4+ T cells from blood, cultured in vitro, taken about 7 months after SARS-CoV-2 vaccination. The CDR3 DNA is TGTGCCAGCAGACCCGGACTAAACACCGGGGAGCTGTTTTTT. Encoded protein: CASRPGLNTGELFF.